The rows below give T cell receptor beta chains drawn from one sample of a study of cytomegalovirus exposure and HLA in healthy donors. Clones were sequenced by immunoSEQ multiplex PCR, and TCRdb holds only the in-frame ones, with some missing. The sample gives about 220,000 clones, approximately 68% of which show up once; under 2% is in the top ten. Sequenced material: PBMCs. These receptors were collected from a woman in her twenties or thirties in good health and CMV-seronegative. CDR3s include the opening cysteine and the closing phenylalanine or tryptophan. The D gene is left open where the match is weak. Size is omitted from some rows. Given values are once, few, many or a class for expanded clones.

d_call clone_size j_call v_call cdr3_nt cdr3_aa
TRBD2 . TRBJ2-3 TRBV10-3 TGTGCCATCTCAGGGACTAGCGGCTTAGGAGCCGAGCCCACAGATACGCAGTATTTT CAISGTSGLGAEPTDTQYF
. . TRBJ2-1 TRBV6-1 TGTGCCAGCAGTGAAGCAATGATTTGGGCCCTACATGAGCAGTTCTTC CASSEAMIWALHEQFF
. few TRBJ1-2 TRBV2 TGTGCCAGCTATGGCAACTATGGCTACACCTTC CASYGNYGYTF
. once TRBJ1-1 TRBV7-9 TGTGCCAGCAGCGGTAACAAGAACACTGAAGCTTTCTTT CASSGNKNTEAFF
. . TRBJ1-1 TRBV11-2 TGTGCCAGCAGCTTAGCAGGGGACACTGAAGCTTTCTTT CASSLAGDTEAFF
. . TRBJ2-2 TRBV6-4 TGTGCCAGCAGTGCGGACGGGGGTGACACCGGGGAGCTGTTTTTT CASSADGGDTGELFF
. . TRBJ1-4 TRBV6-5 TGTGCCAGCAGTGACCCCGGCGGACTGTTTTTT CASSDPGGLFF
. . TRBJ1-4 TRBV6-5 TGTGCCAGCAGTTACCGGGACTATAATGAAAAACTGTTTTTT CASSYRDYNEKLFF
TRBD2 few TRBJ2-2 TRBV4-1 TGCGCCAGCAGCCCAGGGTTAGCGGGAGTAAACACCGGGGAGCTGTTTTTT CASSPGLAGVNTGELFF
TRBD2 . TRBJ2-1 TRBV4-1 TGCGCCAGCAGCCAAGAGGGACTAGCGGGAGGCAATGAGCAGTTCTTC CASSQEGLAGGNEQFF
. few TRBJ2-5 TRBV9 TGTGCCAGCAGCGTAGGTCAGGGCCAAGAGACCCAGTACTTC CASSVGQGQETQYF
TRBD2 once TRBJ2-7 TRBV4-1 TGCGCCAGCAGCCAAGGGACTAGCGGGGAACCTTCCTACGAGCAGTACTTC CASSQGTSGEPSYEQYF
TRBD1 few TRBJ1-1 TRBV19 TGTGCCAGTAGTTCCCCCGACAGGGCGGGCAACTTT CASSSPDRAGNF
. many TRBJ1-1 TRBV19 TGTGCCAGTAGTAAGACAGGACAGAACACTGAAGCTTTCTTT CASSKTGQNTEAFF
. . TRBJ1-2 TRBV5-4 TGTGCCAGCAGCGCGGACAGTTTGCCTTCGGGCTATGGCTACACCTTC CASSADSLPSGYGYTF
TRBD2 once TRBJ2-1 TRBV7-9 TGTTCCAGCAGCCGCGGGGGAAATGAGCAGTTCTTC CSSSRGGNEQFF
. . TRBJ2-3 TRBV7-6 TGTGCCAGCAGCTCTTTAGCGTTAGATACGCAGTATTTT CASSSLALDTQYF
. few TRBJ2-1 TRBV5-1 TGCGCCAGCAGCCCGGGACTCCGAGCCTACAATGAGCAGTTCTTC CASSPGLRAYNEQFF
. few TRBJ1-1 TRBV5-1 TGCGCCAGCACCTTAGAAGGGGTCAAGGGTCCTGAAGCTTTCTTT CASTLEGVKGPEAFF
TRBD1 . TRBJ2-2 TRBV6-1 TGTGCCAGCAGCCTCCGCTCAGGGGGCACCGGGGAGCTGTTTTTT CASSLRSGGTGELFF
. few TRBJ2-7 TRBV19 TGTGCCAGTAGTATCCCCGGGATAAATTACGAGCAGTACTTC CASSIPGINYEQYF
. . TRBJ1-4 TRBV11-2 TGTGCCAGCACCTTAAGGGAGGTTAATGAAAAACTGTTTTTT CASTLREVNEKLFF
. . TRBJ1-4 TRBV5-8 TGTGCCAGCAGCCTCGGGGGATCTGATGAAAAACTGTTTTTT CASSLGGSDEKLFF
TRBD2 . TRBJ2-3 TRBV10-3 TGTGCCATCCGGACGAAGGCGGGAGACGCAGATACGCAGTATTTT CAIRTKAGDADTQYF
. few TRBJ2-3 TRBV30 TGTGCCTGGTCTGTAGGGGGCACAGATACGCAGTATTTT CAWSVGGTDTQYF
TRBD2 . TRBJ2-4 TRBV2 TGTGCCAGCAGGGCCCTTAGCGGGGGGGCCGGGGCCAAAAACATTCAGTACTTC CASRALSGGAGAKNIQYF
. . TRBJ1-2 TRBV5-4 TGTGCCAGCAGCACGACAGGTTACTATGGCTACACCTTC CASSTTGYYGYTF
TRBD1 . TRBJ2-1 TRBV2 TGTGCCAGCAGTTACAGGGGTCTCGACAATGAGCAGTTCTTC CASSYRGLDNEQFF
. . TRBJ2-3 TRBV4-1 TGCGCCAGCAGCCTTCAGAGAGGGAAATTAGAAGGAAGGACAGATACGCAGTATTTT CASSLQRGKLEGRTDTQYF
TRBD1 . TRBJ1-1 TRBV25-1 TGTGCCAGCAGTGACCCCGGGACAGGGAACTCTGAAGCTTTCTTT CASSDPGTGNSEAFF
. . TRBJ1-3 TRBV6-6 TGTGCCAGCAGTTCGACAGGTACCTCTGGAAACACCATATATTTT CASSSTGTSGNTIYF
TRBD1 few TRBJ1-4 TRBV7-9 TGTGCCAGCAGCTTGGGGACAGGTCGGATTGAAAAACTGTTTTTT CASSLGTGRIEKLFF
TRBD2 . TRBJ2-7 TRBV7-6 TGTGCCAGCAGCACATTAGCGGGGGCTGACTACGAGCAGTACTTC CASSTLAGADYEQYF
. . TRBJ1-5 TRBV4-2 TGTGCCAGCAGCCTGGGGGGGGGAGACAGGCAGCCCCAGCATTTT CASSLGGGDRQPQHF
TRBD1 . TRBJ2-1 TRBV10-2 TGCGCCAGCAGTGAAACAGGGGCCCCTTATAATGAGCAGTTCTTC CASSETGAPYNEQFF
TRBD1 . TRBJ1-1 TRBV2 TGTGCCAGCAGCCTTACAGGGGCTTACACTGAAGCTTTCTTT CASSLTGAYTEAFF
TRBD1 few TRBJ2-2 TRBV7-3 TGTGCCAGCAGCTTCCGACAGGGGGCCGGCACCGGGGAGCTGTTTTTT CASSFRQGAGTGELFF
. few TRBJ2-1 TRBV30 TGTGCCTGGAGTGTACGGTACAGGGCTGAAAAAAATGAGCAGTTCTTC CAWSVRYRAEKNEQFF
TRBD2 . TRBJ2-5 TRBV11-3 TGTGCCAGCAGCTTGTTTAGCGGGGAAGAGACCCAGTACTTC CASSLFSGEETQYF
. . TRBJ2-5 TRBV6-1 TGTGCCAGCACTAGGGGTTCAGAAGAGACCCAGTACTTC CASTRGSEETQYF
TRBD1 . TRBJ2-5 TRBV18 TGTGCCAGCTCACCTAGGGACAGACCGTACCAAGAGACCCAGTACTTC CASSPRDRPYQETQYF
TRBD2 . TRBJ2-7 TRBV15 TGTGCCACCAGCAGAGCCCTAGCGGGCTACGAGCAGTACTTC CATSRALAGYEQYF
. once TRBJ1-3 TRBV30 TGTGCCTGGAATTTGGACAGAGGGGGAAACACCATATATTTT CAWNLDRGGNTIYF
TRBD2 . TRBJ2-3 TRBV29-1 TGCAGCGTCTTTGGACTAGCTTACACAGATACGCAGTATTTT CSVFGLAYTDTQYF
TRBD1 . TRBJ1-5 TRBV5-1 TGCGCCAGCAGTCCTGACAGGGGAGAGCAGCCCCAGCATTTT CASSPDRGEQPQHF
. . TRBJ2-5 TRBV7-6 TGTGCCAGCAGCTTGGCAGGGTATACGGAGACCCAGTACTTC CASSLAGYTETQYF
TRBD1 . TRBJ2-3 TRBV14 TGTGTCAGCAGCCAAGATAGGCCTCACAGGGGGCTTGATACGCAGTATTTT CVSSQDRPHRGLDTQYF
TRBD1 . TRBJ1-1 TRBV19 TGTGCCAGTAGTATGGGACAGGTAGATAAAGCTTTCTTT CASSMGQVDKAFF
TRBD2 . TRBJ2-3 TRBV5-6 TGTGCCAGCAGCTTCGGGGGGGGCCCCGGCACAGATACGCAGTATTTT CASSFGGGPGTDTQYF
. . TRBJ2-1 TRBV6-6 TGTGCCAGCAGCCGTGGCCAGACTAGTTTCAATGAGCAGTTCTTC CASSRGQTSFNEQFF
TRBD2 . TRBJ2-1 TRBV7-9 TGTGCCAGCAGCTTATCCGGGACTAGCGGATACAATGAGCAGTTCTTC CASSLSGTSGYNEQFF
. . TRBJ1-5 TRBV5-5 TGTGCCAGCAGCTTGGGAGGCGAGGATCAGCCCCAGCATTTT CASSLGGEDQPQHF
. . TRBJ1-1 TRBV29-1 TGCAGCGCCCCCAAGGGGGGGTCGGCAACTGAAGCTTTCTTT CSAPKGGSATEAFF
TRBD1 . TRBJ2-3 TRBV29-1 TGCAGCGTTGAAGGGACAGGGGATGGGGATACGCAGTATTTT CSVEGTGDGDTQYF